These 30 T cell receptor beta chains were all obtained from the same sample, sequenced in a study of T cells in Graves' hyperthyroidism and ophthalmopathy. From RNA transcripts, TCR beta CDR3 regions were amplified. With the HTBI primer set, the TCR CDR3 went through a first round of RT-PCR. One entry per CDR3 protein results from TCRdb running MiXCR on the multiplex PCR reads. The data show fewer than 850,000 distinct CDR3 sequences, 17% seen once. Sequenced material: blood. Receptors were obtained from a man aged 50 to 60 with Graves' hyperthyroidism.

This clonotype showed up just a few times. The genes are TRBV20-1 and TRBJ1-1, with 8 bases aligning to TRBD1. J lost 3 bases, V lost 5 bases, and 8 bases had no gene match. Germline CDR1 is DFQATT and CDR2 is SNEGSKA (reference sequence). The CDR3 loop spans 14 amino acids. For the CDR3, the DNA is TGCAGTGCTCTTATGAGGACAGGGCACACTGAAGCTTTCTTT. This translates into CSALMRTGHTEAFF.

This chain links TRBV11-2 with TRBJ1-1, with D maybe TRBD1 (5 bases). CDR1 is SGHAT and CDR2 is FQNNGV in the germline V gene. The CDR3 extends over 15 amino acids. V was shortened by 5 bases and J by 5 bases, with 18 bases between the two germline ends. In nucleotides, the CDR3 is TGTGCCAGCAGCGGCAGTCGGGGCCCACGGACTGAAGCTTTCTTT. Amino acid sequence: CASSGSRGPRTEAFF.

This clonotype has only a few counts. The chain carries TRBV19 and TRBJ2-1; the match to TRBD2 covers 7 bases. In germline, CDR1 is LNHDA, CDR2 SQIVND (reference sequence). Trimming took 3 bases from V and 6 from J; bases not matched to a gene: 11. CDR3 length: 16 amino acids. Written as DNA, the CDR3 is TGTGCCAGTAGTATCTTTGCGGGAGTTTCCCCCAATGAGCAGTTCTTC. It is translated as CASSIFAGVSPNEQFF.

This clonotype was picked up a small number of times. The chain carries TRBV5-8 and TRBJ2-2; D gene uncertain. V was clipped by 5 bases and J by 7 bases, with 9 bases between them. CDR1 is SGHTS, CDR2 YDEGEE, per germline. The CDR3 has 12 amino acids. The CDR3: CASRGLGGELFF. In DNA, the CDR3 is TGTGCCAGCAGAGGGCTTGGCGGGGAGCTGTTTTTT.

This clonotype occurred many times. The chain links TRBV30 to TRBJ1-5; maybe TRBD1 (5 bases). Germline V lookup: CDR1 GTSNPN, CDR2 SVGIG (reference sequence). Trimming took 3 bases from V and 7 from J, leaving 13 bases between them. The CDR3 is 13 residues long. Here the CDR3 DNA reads TGTGCCTGGAGCGTACAGGAATTACAGCCCCAGCATTTT. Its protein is CAWSVQELQPQHF.

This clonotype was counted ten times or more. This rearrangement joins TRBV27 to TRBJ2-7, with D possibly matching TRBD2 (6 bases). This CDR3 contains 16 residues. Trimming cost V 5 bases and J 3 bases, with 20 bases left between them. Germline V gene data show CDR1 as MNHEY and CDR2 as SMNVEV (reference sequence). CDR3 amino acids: CASSPAGFRGSYEQYF. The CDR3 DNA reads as TGTGCCAGCAGTCCGGCAGGATTCCGGGGGAGCTACGAGCAGTACTTC.

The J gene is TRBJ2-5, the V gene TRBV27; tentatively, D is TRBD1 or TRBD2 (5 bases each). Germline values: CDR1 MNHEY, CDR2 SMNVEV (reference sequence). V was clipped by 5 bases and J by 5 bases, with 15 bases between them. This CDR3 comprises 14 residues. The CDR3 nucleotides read TGTGCCAGCAGTCCCCATGGCAGGGACGAGACCCAGTACTTC. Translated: CASSPHGRDETQYF.

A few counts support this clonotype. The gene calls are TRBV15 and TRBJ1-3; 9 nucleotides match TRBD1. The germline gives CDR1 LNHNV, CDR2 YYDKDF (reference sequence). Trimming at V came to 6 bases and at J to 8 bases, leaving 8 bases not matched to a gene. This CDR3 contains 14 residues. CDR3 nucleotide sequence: TGTGCCACCAGAACTCGGGACAGGGCTTACACCATATATTTT. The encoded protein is CATRTRDRAYTIYF.

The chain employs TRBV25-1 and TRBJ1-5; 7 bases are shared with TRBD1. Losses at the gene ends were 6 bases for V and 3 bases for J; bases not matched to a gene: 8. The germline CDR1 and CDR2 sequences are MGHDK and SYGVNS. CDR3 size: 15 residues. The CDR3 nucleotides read TGTGCCAGCAGCGATGACAGGGTATCCAATCAGCCCCAGCATTTT. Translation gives CASSDDRVSNQPQHF.

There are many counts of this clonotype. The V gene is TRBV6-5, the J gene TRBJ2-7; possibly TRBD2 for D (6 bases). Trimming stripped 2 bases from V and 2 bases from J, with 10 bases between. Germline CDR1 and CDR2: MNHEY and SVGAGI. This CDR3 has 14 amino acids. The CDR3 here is CASSYAGLPYEQYF. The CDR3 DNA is TGTGCCAGCAGTTACGCGGGGCTACCCTACGAGCAGTACTTC.

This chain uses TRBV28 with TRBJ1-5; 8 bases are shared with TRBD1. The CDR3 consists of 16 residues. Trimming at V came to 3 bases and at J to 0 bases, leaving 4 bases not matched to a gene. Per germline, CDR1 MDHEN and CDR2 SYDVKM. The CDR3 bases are TGTGCCAGCAGTTTCGCGGACAGGGCTAGCAATCAGCCCCAGCATTTT. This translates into CASSFADRASNQPQHF.

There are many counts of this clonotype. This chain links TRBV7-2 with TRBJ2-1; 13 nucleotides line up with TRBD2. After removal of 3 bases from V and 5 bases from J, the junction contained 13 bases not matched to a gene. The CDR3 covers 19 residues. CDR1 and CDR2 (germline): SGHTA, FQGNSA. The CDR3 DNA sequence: TGTGCCAGCAGCTTTATCGGACTAGCGGGAGTAGTAGGAGACAATGAGCAGTTCTTC. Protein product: CASSFIGLAGVVGDNEQFF.

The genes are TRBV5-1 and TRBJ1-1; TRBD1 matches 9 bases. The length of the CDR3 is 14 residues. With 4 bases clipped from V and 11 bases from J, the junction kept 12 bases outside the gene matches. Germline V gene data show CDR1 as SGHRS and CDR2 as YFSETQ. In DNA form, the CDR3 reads TGCGCCAGCAGCATAGGACAGGGGAATCGAGGGGCTTTCTTT. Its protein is CASSIGQGNRGAFF. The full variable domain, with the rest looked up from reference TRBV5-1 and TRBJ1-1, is KAGVTQTPRYLIKTRGQQVTLSCSPISGHRSVSWYQQTPGQGLQFLFEYFSETQRNKGNFPGRFSGRQFSNSRSEMNVSTLELGDSALYLCASSIGQGNRGAFFGQGTRLTVV.

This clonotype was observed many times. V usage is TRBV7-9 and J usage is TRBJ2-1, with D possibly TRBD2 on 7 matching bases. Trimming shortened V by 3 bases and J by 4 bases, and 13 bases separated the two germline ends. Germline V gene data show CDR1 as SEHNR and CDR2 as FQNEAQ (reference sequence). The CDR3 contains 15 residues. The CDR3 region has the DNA TGTGCCAGCAGCTTCCCCGGGGGGCGGTACAATGAGCAGTTCTTC. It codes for CASSFPGGRYNEQFF.

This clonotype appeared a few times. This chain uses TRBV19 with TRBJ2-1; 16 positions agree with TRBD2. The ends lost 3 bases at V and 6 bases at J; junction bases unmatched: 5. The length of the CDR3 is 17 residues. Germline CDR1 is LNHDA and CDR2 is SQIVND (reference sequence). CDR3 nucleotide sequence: TGTGCCAGTAGTATCTTGGGGACTAGCGGGAGGGTCAATGAGCAGTTCTTC. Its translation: CASSILGTSGRVNEQFF.

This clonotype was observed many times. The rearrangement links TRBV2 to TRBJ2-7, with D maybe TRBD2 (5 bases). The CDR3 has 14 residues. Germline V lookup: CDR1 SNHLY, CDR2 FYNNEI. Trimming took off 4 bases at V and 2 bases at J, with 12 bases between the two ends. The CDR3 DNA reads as TGTGCCAGCAGTGTGTCTAGCACGGCCTACGAGCAGTACTTC. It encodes CASSVSSTAYEQYF.

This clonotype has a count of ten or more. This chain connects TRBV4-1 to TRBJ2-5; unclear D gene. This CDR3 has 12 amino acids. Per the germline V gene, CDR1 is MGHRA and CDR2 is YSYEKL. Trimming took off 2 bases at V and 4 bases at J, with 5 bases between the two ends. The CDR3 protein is CASSQYGETQYF. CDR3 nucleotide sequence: TGCGCCAGCAGCCAATATGGAGAGACCCAGTACTTC.

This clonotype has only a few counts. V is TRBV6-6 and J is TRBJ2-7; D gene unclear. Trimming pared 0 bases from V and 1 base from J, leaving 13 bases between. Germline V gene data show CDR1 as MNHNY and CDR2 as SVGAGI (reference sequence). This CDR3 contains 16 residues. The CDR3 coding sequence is TGTGCCAGCAGTTACTCGGTGTCAGGCCTTTCCTACGAGCAGTACTTC. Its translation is CASSYSVSGLSYEQYF.

Written as DNA, the CDR3 is TGCAGCGCTAAGAACCCGGGACTAGCGGTCGGGTCCACCGGGGAGCTGTTTTTT. This gives the protein CSAKNPGLAVGSTGELFF. The gene calls are TRBV29-1 and TRBJ2-2, with 11 positions matching TRBD2. The germline gives CDR1 SQVTM, CDR2 ANQGSEA. The CDR3 spans 18 residues. V was clipped by 7 bases and J by 4 bases; unmatched bases: 17.

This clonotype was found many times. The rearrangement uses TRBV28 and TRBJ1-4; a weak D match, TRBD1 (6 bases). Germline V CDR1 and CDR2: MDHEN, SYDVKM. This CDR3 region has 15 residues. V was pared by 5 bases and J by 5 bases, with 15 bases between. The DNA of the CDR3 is TGTGCCAGCAGTCCCAATAGGGGGACCAATGAAAAACTGTTTTTT. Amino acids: CASSPNRGTNEKLFF.

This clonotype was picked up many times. The CDR3 nucleotides read TGCAGTGCTAAGGCTAGCGCATCATCCTACAATGAGCAGTTCTTC. Its protein product is CSAKASASSYNEQFF. The chain has TRBV20-1 and TRBJ2-1, with a weak D call TRBD2 (6 bases). The CDR3 extends over 15 amino acids. Trimming took 4 bases from V and 1 from J, leaving 14 bases between them. The germline CDR1 and CDR2 sequences are DFQATT and SNEGSKA (reference sequence).

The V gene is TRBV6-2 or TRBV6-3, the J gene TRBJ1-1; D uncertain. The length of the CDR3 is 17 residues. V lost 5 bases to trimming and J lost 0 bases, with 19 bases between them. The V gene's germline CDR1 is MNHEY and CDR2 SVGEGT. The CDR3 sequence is CASSRGFLRRMNTEAFF. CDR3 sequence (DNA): TGTGCCAGCAGTCGAGGGTTCCTACGCCGAATGAACACTGAAGCTTTCTTT.

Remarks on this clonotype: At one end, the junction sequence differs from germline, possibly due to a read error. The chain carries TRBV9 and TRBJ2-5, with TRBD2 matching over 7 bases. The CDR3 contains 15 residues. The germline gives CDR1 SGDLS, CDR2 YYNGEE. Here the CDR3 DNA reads TGTGCCAGCAGCGTAGCGGGAGGTTCAAGAGAGGCCCAGTACTTC. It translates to CASSVAGGSREAQYF. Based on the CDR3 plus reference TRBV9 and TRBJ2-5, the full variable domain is DSGVTQTPKHLITATGQRVTLRCSPRSGDLSVYWYQQSLDQGLQFLIQYYNGEERAKGNILERFSAQQFPDLHSELNLSSLELGDSALYFCASSVAGGSREAQYFGPGTRLLVL.

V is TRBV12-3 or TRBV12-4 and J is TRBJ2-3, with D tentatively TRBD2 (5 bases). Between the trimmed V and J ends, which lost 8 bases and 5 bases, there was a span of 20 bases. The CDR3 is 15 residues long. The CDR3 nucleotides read TGTGCCAGCGCACTATCCCGAGGGCTCATAGATACGCAGTATTTT. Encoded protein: CASALSRGLIDTQYF.

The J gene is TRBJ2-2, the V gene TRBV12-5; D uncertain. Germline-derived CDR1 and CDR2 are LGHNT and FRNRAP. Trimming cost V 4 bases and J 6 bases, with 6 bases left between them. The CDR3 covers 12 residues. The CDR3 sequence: CASGYSPGELFF. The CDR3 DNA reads TGTGCTAGTGGTTATTCACCCGGGGAGCTGTTTTTT.

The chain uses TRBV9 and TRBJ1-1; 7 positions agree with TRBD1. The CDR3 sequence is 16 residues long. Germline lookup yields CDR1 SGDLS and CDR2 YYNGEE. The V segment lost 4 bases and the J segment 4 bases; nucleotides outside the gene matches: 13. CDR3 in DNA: TGTGCCAGCAGCCAGGGAGGGGAGGGGGCGGGCACTGAAGCTTTCTTT. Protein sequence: CASSQGGEGAGTEAFF.

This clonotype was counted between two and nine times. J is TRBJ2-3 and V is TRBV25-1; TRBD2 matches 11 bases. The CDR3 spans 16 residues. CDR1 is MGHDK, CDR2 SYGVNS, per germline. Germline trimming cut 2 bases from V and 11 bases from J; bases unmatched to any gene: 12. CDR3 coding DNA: TGTGCCAGCAGTGAAGTTGGACTAGCGGGCTCTCGGGGGCAGTATTTT. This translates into CASSEVGLAGSRGQYF.

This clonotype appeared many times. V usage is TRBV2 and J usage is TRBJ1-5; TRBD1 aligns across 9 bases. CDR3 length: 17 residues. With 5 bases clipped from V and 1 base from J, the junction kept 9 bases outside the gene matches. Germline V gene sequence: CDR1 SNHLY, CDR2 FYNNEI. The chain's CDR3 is CASSSHLGQGSNQPQHF. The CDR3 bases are TGTGCCAGCAGTTCCCACCTCGGACAGGGGAGCAATCAGCCCCAGCATTTT.

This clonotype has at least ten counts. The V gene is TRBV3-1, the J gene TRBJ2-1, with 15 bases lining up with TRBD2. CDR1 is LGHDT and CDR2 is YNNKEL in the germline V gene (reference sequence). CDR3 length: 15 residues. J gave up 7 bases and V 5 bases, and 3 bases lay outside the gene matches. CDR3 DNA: TGTGCCAGCAGCAGGACTAGCGGGAGGGTGAATGAGCAGTTCTTC. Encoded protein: CASSRTSGRVNEQFF.

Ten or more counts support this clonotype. The CDR3 nucleotides read TGTGCCAGCAGCTTATTCTCGACACCTAACAATGAGCAGTTCTTC. It codes for CASSLFSTPNNEQFF. The V call is TRBV7-3, the J call TRBJ2-1; D not resolved. Trimming cost V 2 bases and J 5 bases, with 13 bases left between them. The CDR3 is 15 residues long. The germline V gene has CDR1 SGHTA and CDR2 FQGTGA.